This T cell receptor (beta chain) appears in the sequencing data of a study of cytomegalovirus exposure and HLA in healthy donors. Study-level information: Later analysis reported that the roughly 120 validation repertoires shared the platform of the 500 to 850 first-cohort repertoires.

With V trimmed by 5 bases and J by 5 bases, 8 bases remained unmatched. There are 15 residues in the CDR3. Looked up from germline, CDR1 is SEHNR and CDR2 is FQNEAQ (reference sequence). The data were produced by immunoSEQ multiplex PCR, yet TCRdb's version contains in-frame clones alone and is incomplete. The data contain 150,000 to 200,000 clones, more than 75% of them seen just once; the ten biggest clones take up more than 1.1%. Material for sequencing was PBMCs. The rearrangement joins TRBV7-9 to TRBJ2-5; 10 nucleotides agree with TRBD1. This sequence originates from a woman younger than 30 in good health and CMV-seronegative. This chain's CDR3 is CASSPSTGGRETQYF. The CDR3 DNA is TGTGCCAGCAGCCCTTCGACAGGGGGCAGGGAGACCCAGTACTTC.